The 16 T cell receptor beta chains in this list originate from one sample, sequenced in a study of cytomegalovirus exposure and HLA in healthy donors. The PCR made use of 60 Vbeta and 13 Jbeta primers. Generated by immunoSEQ multiplex PCR, the TCRdb table keeps only in-frame clones and is missing some. The sample yields over 100,000 clones, roughly 82% seen once. Source material: PBMCs. The receptors come from a male donor in good health and CMV-seropositive.

The J gene is TRBJ2-1, the V gene TRBV27, with D perhaps matching TRBD1 (6 bases). Trimming left V 5 bases short and J 4 bases short, with 15 bases between. Germline V gene sequence: CDR1 MNHEY, CDR2 SMNVEV (reference sequence). The CDR3 length is 15 residues. CDR3: CASSPTGFEYNEQFF. As DNA, the CDR3 is TGTGCCAGCAGTCCCACAGGGTTCGAATACAATGAGCAGTTCTTC.

This clone was counted only a few times. In DNA, the CDR3 is TGTGCCAGCAGCGTAGCTTTGGCTAGCGGAGAGACCCAGTACTTC. Translated: CASSVALASGETQYF. The chain couples TRBV9 to TRBJ2-5, with 7 bases matching TRBD2. This CDR3 region has 15 residues. Germline loops: CDR1 SGDLS, CDR2 YYNGEE. J was trimmed by 4 bases and V by 0 bases; bases with no gene match: 6.

The J gene is TRBJ2-7, the V gene TRBV29-1; tentative D call: TRBD1 (5 bases). This CDR3 has 13 residues. Germline CDR1 reads SQVTM; CDR2 reads ANQGSEA. V was shortened by 4 bases and J by 3 bases, with 13 bases between the two germline ends. The CDR3 is CSVVLLTDYEQYF. DNA of the CDR3: TGCAGCGTTGTCCTATTGACAGACTACGAGCAGTACTTC.

CDR3 bases: TGTGCCAGCAGTGGAGGGACTTTAACTACCTACGAGCAGTACTTC. Amino acids: CASSGGTLTTYEQYF. The rearrangement links TRBV2 to TRBJ2-7; weak D call: TRBD2 (6 bases). Between the trimmed V and J ends, which lost 4 bases and 2 bases, there was a span of 15 bases. The CDR3 covers 15 residues. Germline CDR1 and CDR2: SNHLY and FYNNEI.

The chain has TRBV29-1 and TRBJ1-1; a weak D match, TRBD1 (6 bases). The germline CDR1 and CDR2 sequences are SQVTM and ANQGSEA. V was pared by 6 bases and J by 9 bases, with 20 bases between. The CDR3 is 13 amino acids. CDR3 amino acids: CSVAGGGGEKAFF. Written as DNA, the CDR3 is TGCAGCGTCGCTGGGGGAGGGGGGGAAAAAGCTTTCTTT.

This clone was seen once. The chain recombines TRBV5-1 with TRBJ2-3, with 8 positions matching TRBD2. Germline CDR1 is SGHRS and CDR2 is YFSETQ. V dropped 3 bases and J dropped 0; count of bases not matched to a gene: 9. This CDR3 spans 17 amino acids. The CDR3 sequence is CASSWNGLALSTDTQYF. The CDR3 DNA reads TGCGCCAGCAGCTGGAACGGACTAGCCCTAAGCACAGATACGCAGTATTTT.

The rearrangement uses TRBV28 and TRBJ2-1; 10 nucleotides match TRBD2. The CDR3 totals 14 residues. V gave up 6 bases and J gave up 4 bases; unmatched junction bases: 3. The germline V gene has CDR1 MDHEN and CDR2 SYDVKM. The CDR3 DNA reads as TGTGCCAGCAGCGGACTAGCGGAGTACAATGAGCAGTTCTTC. Encoded protein: CASSGLAEYNEQFF.

This rearrangement joins TRBV6-6 to TRBJ1-4; tentatively, D is TRBD1 (5 bases). CDR3 length: 16 residues. The germline V gene encodes CDR1 MNHNY and CDR2 SVGAGI (reference sequence). Between the trimmed V and J ends, which lost 6 bases and 0 bases, there was a span of 14 bases. The CDR3 sequence: CASRPTGFATNEKLFF. The CDR3, as DNA: TGTGCCAGCAGGCCTACAGGCTTTGCAACTAATGAAAAACTGTTTTTT.

This clone has a handful of counts. Other DNA sequences in the sample encode the same CDR3. The chain recombines TRBV5-1 with TRBJ1-5; tentatively, D is TRBD1 (5 bases). In germline, CDR1 is SGHRS, CDR2 YFSETQ. Trimming left V 0 bases short and J 1 base short, with 11 bases between. This CDR3 is built from 16 residues. As DNA, the CDR3 is TGCGCCAGCAGCTTGGGATCGGGGGGGAGCAATCAGCCCCAGCATTTT. Translation gives CASSLGSGGSNQPQHF. Full variable domain (remainder filled in from reference TRBV5-1 and TRBJ1-5): KAGVTQTPRYLIKTRGQQVTLSCSPISGHRSVSWYQQTPGQGLQFLFEYFSETQRNKGNFPGRFSGRQFSNSRSEMNVSTLELGDSALYLCASSLGSGGSNQPQHFGDGTRLSIL.

The rearrangement links TRBV30 to TRBJ2-7; D is possibly TRBD1 (6 bases). CDR3 size: 12 residues. The V gene lost 3 bases and the J gene lost 3 bases, with 9 bases spanning the gap. Germline CDR1 reads GTSNPN; CDR2 reads SVGIG (reference sequence). CDR3 in amino acids: CAWSEDSYEQYF. The CDR3 DNA reads as TGTGCCTGGAGCGAGGACAGCTACGAGCAGTACTTC.

J is TRBJ1-3 and V is TRBV30; 7 bases align to TRBD1. V lost 1 base and J lost 1; bases outside the gene matches: 4. The V gene's germline CDR1 is GTSNPN and CDR2 SVGIG (reference sequence). The CDR3 has 15 amino acids. As DNA, the CDR3 is TGTGCCTGGAGTGGATTGACAGGGTCTGGAAACACCATATATTTT. Translated, it gives CAWSGLTGSGNTIYF.

The chain uses TRBV7-9 and TRBJ2-5; D perhaps matches TRBD2 (6 bases). This CDR3 is 14 amino acids long. The V end was cut by 3 bases, the J end by 4 bases, with 12 bases between. Germline V CDR1 and CDR2: SEHNR, FQNEAQ (reference sequence). The CDR3 protein is CASSFGGRVETQYF. The DNA for the CDR3 is TGTGCCAGCAGCTTCGGGGGAAGGGTAGAGACCCAGTACTTC.

The genes are TRBV7-8 and TRBJ2-1; 8 bases agree with TRBD1. The germline gives CDR1 SGHVS, CDR2 FQNEAQ. V lost 7 bases to trimming and J lost 5 bases; unmatched junction nucleotides: 10. The CDR3 sequence is 15 residues long. CDR3 coding DNA: TGTGCCAGCATTCACGAAGGACAGGGCCACAATGAGCAGTTCTTC. Protein sequence: CASIHEGQGHNEQFF.

With regard to this clone: Mismatch with germline at one junction end may stem from a read error. V and J are TRBV6-1 and TRBJ1-4; D is undetermined. Germline assignment: CDR1 MNHNS and CDR2 SASEGT. This CDR3 has 14 residues. DNA of the CDR3: TGTGCCAGCAGTGAACACAGCCTTAATGAAGAACTGTTTTTT. This translates into CASSEHSLNEELFF.

The CDR3 spells CASTDTDTQYF. Here the CDR3 DNA reads TGCGCCAGCACAGACACAGATACGCAGTATTTT. This chain joins TRBV5-1 and TRBJ2-3, with D hard to call. V was trimmed by 6 bases and J by 2 bases, leaving 4 bases between them. Germline CDR1 is SGHRS and CDR2 is YFSETQ. The CDR3 length is 11 residues.

The J gene is TRBJ2-1, the V gene TRBV5-4, with D unclear. V shed 5 bases and J shed 4 bases, with 7 bases lying between them. CDR3 length: 12 residues. Germline CDR1 and CDR2: SGHNT and YYREEE (reference sequence). The CDR3, as DNA: TGTGCCAGCAGTTCAATGTACAATGAGCAGTTCTTC. Translation gives CASSSMYNEQFF.